This entry describes one TCR beta chain. Its matching antigen is unknown. The data derive from a study of OX40 agonist ivuxolimab in advanced cancers. In the study overall: Patients were infused with ivuxolimab every 2 weeks at 0.01 to 10 mg/kg. Enrollees could have had prior anti-PD-1, anti-PD-L1 or anti-CTLA-4 therapy, which approximately 38% had received. Study findings and constraints: There was clonal expansion of CD4+ and CD8+ blood T cells by week 6 at 0.1 to 3.0 mg/kg. Those patients achieving a partial response at 0.1-3.0 mg/kg showed among the lowest clonal expansion.

Measured with immunoSEQ multiplex PCR; TCRdb has only the in-frame clones, and not every one. The table has 45,000 to 55,000 clones, roughly 85% seen once. Trimming removed 4 bases at V and 2 bases at J, with 12 bases between. The CDR3 has 14 residues. The germline V gene has CDR1 MNHEY and CDR2 SVGAGI. The receptor comes from an adult with an advanced solid tumor such as melanoma, head and neck, liver or kidney cancer. The chain couples TRBV6-5 to TRBJ2-7, with D possibly being TRBD1 (6 bases). Sequenced here: CD4+ or CD8+ T cells sorted from blood, sampled in a trial of the OX40 agonist ivuxolimab. This CDR3 is CASSSGTSAYEQYF. The CDR3 DNA reads as TGTGCCAGCAGTTCCGGGACAAGTGCCTACGAGCAGTACTTC.